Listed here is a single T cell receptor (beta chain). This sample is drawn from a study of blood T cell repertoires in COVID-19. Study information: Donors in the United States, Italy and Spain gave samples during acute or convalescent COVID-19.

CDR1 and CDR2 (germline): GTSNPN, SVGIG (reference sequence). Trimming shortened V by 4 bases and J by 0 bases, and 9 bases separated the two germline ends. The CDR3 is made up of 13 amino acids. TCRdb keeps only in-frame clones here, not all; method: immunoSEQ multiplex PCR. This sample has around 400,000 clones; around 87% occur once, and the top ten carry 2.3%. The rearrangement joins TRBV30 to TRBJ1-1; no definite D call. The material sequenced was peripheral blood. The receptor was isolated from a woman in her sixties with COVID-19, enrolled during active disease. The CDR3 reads CAWTKTVNTEAFF. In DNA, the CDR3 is TGTGCCTGGACTAAGACTGTGAACACTGAAGCTTTCTTT.